The clone carrying this T cell receptor beta chain was counted between two and nine times. Its antigen is currently unknown. TCRB transcripts that were expressed got sequenced, as all of the isolated RNA had been reverse transcribed. The protocol was immunoSEQ multiplex PCR, while the TCRdb copy is restricted to in-frame clones and leaves out a portion. Of around 500,000 clones listed, 9.5% to 12% are singletons. This sample was included in a study of beta chain features in type 1 diabetes. Every single donor gave one heparinised blood draw, and these averaged around 120 mL. General observations from the study: The naive, central memory and Treg TCRB repertoires looked more alike in patients than they did in healthy donors.

This CDR3 is built from 15 residues. The V and J ends lost 0 bases and 7 bases respectively, with 13 bases between them. From germline, CDR1 is SGHDN and CDR2 FVKESK. The sequence was obtained from a woman under 30 in good health. The specimen sequenced was naive CD4+ T cells from blood. The chain employs TRBV14 and TRBJ1-3; unclear D gene. The CDR3 DNA is TGTGCCAGCAGCCAAGAGGGAGGGATGAGTAACACCATATATTTT. It translates to CASSQEGGMSNTIYF.